This record covers a single T cell receptor (beta chain). This clone has just one count. No antigen is known for it. One base away there is no much larger clone; base qualities are not given. At the DNA level, this CDR3 is encoded by other sequences in the same sample as well. These data come from a study of blood T cell repertoires in COVID-19 (TCRdb year 2020). For the wider study: Collaborator samples came from the United States, Italy and Spain and covered acute and convalescent phases of COVID-19. The prospective study material was composed of cDNA or gDNA derived from T cells, B-cell-depleted T cells, or PBMCs. Subjects who had been exposed to COVID-19, were actively infected with it, or had recovered from it provided the deeply sampled blood TCRbeta repertoires that made up the dataset. The repertoires were made available in a free public database intended to serve as a resource for research on the immune response to SARS-CoV-2. Samples came from the ongoing ImmuneRACE study (first 160 participants) plus 1,254 subjects from 6 global collaborators. The sample metadata nearly always contained a de-identified subject ID, COVID-19 status, age in years and sex. Where available, HLA class I and class II types were obtained from metadata supplied by the sample provider rather than from assay-based typing.

Here is what the overall study found, with its caveats: How much clinical and demographic metadata was included differed by source and by participant, and the metadata was provided uncurated.

Each collaborating institution followed its own protocols to collect whole blood in K2EDTA tubes. For TCRbeta analysis, collaborator samples were shipped as frozen whole blood, as isolated PBMCs, or as DNA extracted from either sample type. TCRbeta CDR3 regions were amplified from genomic DNA by means of the immunoSEQ Assay, a bias-controlled multiplex PCR. The original pipeline was this. The number of nucleated cells in each sample was estimated by amplification of reference gene primers within the assay. Sequence reads were collapsed and filtered to measure the absolute abundance of every unique TCRbeta CDR3 rearrangement. Productive Simpson clonality was computed per sample as the square root of Simpson's diversity index over productive rearrangements. TCRdb re-hosts the immuneACCESS table, in-frame sequences only. Its copies lack some clones; in the studies checked, an unresolved V gene accounts for under half of them, and the cause for the rest is not known. D and trimming come from the DNA, and the V and J calls and clone size come from that table. This sample comprises some 370,000 clones, around 89% of them detected only once. The top ten clones comprise roughly 6.8% of the sample.

Reading the germline V gene gives CDR1 MNHEY and CDR2 SVGAGI. The CDR3 goes from the cysteine to the phenylalanine over 15 residues. Of all the DNA, just the CDR3 is kept, 45 bases in frame from base 1. The V end gives up 4 bases and the J end 0 bases, leaving 2 bases in the junction not matched to a gene. Sequenced material: peripheral blood. This TCR was sampled from a young man with active or convalescent COVID-19. The rearranged segments are TRBV6-5 and TRBJ1-4; TRBD1 matches 7 bases in the middle. The CDR3 protein sequence reads: CASSSTGATNEKLFF. The base sequence is TGTGCCAGCAGTTCTACAGGGGCAACTAATGAAAAACTGTTTTTT.